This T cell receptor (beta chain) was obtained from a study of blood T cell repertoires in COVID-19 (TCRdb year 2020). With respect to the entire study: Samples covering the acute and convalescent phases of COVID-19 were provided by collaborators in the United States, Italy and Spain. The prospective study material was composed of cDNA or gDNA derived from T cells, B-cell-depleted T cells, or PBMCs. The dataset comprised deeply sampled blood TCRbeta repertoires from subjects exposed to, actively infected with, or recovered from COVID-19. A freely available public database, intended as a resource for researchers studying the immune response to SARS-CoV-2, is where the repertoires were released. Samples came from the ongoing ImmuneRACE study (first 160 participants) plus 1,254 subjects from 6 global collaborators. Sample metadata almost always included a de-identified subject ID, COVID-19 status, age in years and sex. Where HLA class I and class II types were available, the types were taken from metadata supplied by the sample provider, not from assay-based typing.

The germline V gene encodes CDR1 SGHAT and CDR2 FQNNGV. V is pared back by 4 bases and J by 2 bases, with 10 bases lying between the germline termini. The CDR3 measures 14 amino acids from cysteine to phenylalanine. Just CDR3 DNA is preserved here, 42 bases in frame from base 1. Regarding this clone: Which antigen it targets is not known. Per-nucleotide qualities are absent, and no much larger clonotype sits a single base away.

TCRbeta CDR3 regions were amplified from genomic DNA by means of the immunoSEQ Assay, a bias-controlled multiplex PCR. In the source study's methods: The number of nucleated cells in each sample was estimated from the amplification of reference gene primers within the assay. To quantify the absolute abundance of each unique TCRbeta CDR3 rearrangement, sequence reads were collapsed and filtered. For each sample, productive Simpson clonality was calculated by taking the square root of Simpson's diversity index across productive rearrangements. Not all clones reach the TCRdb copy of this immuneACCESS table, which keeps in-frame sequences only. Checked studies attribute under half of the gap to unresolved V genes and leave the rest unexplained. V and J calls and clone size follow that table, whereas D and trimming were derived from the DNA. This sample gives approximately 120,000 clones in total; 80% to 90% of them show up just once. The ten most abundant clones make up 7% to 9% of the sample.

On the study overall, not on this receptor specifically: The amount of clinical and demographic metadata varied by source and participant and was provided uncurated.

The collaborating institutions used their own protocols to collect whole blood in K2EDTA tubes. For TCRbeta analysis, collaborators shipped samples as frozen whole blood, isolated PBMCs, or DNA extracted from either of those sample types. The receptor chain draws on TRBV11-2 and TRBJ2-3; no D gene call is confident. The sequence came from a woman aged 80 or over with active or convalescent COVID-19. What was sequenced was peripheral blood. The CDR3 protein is CASSSLQPTDTQYF. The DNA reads TGTGCCAGCAGCTCCTTACAGCCCACAGATACGCAGTATTTT.